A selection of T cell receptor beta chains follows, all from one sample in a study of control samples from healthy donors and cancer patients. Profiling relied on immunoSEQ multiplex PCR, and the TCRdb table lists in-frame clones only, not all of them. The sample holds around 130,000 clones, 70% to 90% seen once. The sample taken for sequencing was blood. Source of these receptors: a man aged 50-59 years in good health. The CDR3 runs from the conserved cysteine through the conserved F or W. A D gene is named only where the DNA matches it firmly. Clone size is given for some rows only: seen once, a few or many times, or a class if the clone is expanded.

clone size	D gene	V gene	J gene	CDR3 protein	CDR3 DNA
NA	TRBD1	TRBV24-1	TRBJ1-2	CATSDPGTVPGYTF	TGTGCCACCAGTGACCCCGGGACAGTTCCTGGCTACACCTTC
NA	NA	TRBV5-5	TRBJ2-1	CASSLRQMGAYNEQFF	TGTGCCAGCAGCTTGCGACAAATGGGCGCCTACAATGAGCAGTTCTTC
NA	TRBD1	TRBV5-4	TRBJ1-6	CASSLLTGTGVSPLHF	TGTGCCAGCAGCCTCTTAACCGGGACAGGGGTTTCACCCCTCCACTTT
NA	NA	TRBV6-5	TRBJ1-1	CASSYRRVETEAFF	TGTGCCAGCAGTTACCGCAGGGTGGAAACTGAAGCTTTCTTT
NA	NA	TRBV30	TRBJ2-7	CAWSVGSIDEQYF	TGTGCCTGGAGTGTGGGCAGTATTGACGAGCAGTACTTC
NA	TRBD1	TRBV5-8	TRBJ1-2	CASSKRQGNYGYTF	TGTGCCAGCAGTAAACGACAGGGGAACTATGGCTACACCTTC
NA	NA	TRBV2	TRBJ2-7	CASRAQLAAYEQYF	TGTGCCAGCAGGGCCCAATTGGCAGCCTACGAGCAGTACTTC
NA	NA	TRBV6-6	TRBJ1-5	CASSYSTQPQHF	TGTGCCAGCAGTTACTCGACGCAGCCCCAGCATTTT
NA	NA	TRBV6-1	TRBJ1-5	CASSEVGRAQPQHF	TGTGCCAGCAGTGAAGTGGGCAGGGCTCAGCCCCAGCATTTT
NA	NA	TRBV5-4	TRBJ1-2	CASSLDNYGYTF	TGTGCCAGCAGCTTGGACAACTATGGCTACACCTTC
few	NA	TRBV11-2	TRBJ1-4	CASSPQRGKLFF	TGTGCCAGCAGCCCCCAAAGGGGAAAACTGTTTTTT
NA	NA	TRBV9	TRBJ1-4	CAGITGGEKLFF	TGTGCCGGTATCACAGGTGGGGAAAAACTGTTTTTT
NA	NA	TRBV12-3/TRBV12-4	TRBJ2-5	CACGREGETQYF	TGTGCCTGCGGTAGGGAAGGAGAGACCCAGTACTTC
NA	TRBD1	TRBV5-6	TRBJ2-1	CASSLLGTGNNEQFF	TGTGCCAGCAGCTTGTTGGGGACAGGGAACAATGAGCAGTTCTTC
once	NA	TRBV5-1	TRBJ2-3	CASSLGGLGTDTQYF	TGCGCCAGCAGCTTGGGGGGGCTTGGCACAGATACGCAGTATTTT
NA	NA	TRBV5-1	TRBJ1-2	CASSFDSNYGYTF	TGCGCCAGCAGCTTCGACAGTAACTATGGCTACACCTTC
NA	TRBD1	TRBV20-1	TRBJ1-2	CSARDRVGYTF	TGCAGTGCTCGCGACAGGGTCGGCTACACCTTC
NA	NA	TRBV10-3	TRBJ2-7	CAISERINLGVEQYF	TGTGCCATCAGTGAACGGATAAATCTGGGCGTGGAGCAGTACTTC
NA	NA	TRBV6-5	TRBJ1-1	CASSRGGVNTEAFF	TGTGCCAGCAGTCGAGGGGGGGTGAACACTGAAGCTTTCTTT
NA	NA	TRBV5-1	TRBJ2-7	CASSLGTTNYEQYF	TGCGCCAGCAGCTTGGGGACCACAAACTACGAGCAGTACTTC
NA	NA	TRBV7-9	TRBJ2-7	CASSPDGVVVDEQYF	TGTGCCAGCAGTCCCGACGGAGTAGTGGTGGACGAGCAGTACTTC
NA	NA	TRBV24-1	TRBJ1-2	CATSDQSTGSYGYTF	TGTGCCACCAGTGACCAATCCACAGGTAGCTATGGCTACACCTTC
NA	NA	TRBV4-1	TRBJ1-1	CASSPDGKGTTEAFF	TGCGCCAGCAGCCCCGATGGGAAGGGTACCACTGAAGCTTTCTTT
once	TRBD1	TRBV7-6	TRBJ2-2	CASSAQVAWTGSDTGELFF	TGTGCCAGCAGCGCGCAGGTAGCGTGGACAGGGAGCGACACCGGGGAGCTGTTTTTT
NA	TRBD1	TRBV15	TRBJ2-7	CATSRDHLTGAYEQYF	TGTGCCACCAGCAGAGATCATTTGACAGGGGCCTACGAGCAGTACTTC
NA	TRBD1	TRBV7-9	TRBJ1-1	CASSYRGEAFF	TGTGCCAGCAGCTACAGGGGTGAAGCTTTCTTT
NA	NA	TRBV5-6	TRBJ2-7	CASRLRWNSYEQYF	TGTGCCAGCCGCCTAAGGTGGAACTCCTACGAGCAGTACTTC
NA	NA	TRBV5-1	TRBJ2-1	CASVKPNSTNEQFF	TGCGCCAGCGTAAAGCCGAACTCCACCAATGAGCAGTTCTTC
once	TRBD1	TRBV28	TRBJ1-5	CASSPGQDGLNQPQHF	TGTGCCAGCAGCCCGGGACAGGACGGCCTCAATCAGCCCCAGCATTTT
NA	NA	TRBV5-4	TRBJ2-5	CASSFPPSETQYF	TGTGCCAGCAGCTTCCCCCCCTCGGAGACCCAGTACTTC
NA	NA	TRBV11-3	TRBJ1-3	CASSSGTLSGNTIYF	TGTGCCAGCAGCTCCGGGACACTCTCTGGAAACACCATATATTTT
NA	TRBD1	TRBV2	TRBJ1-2	CASKGTGLGYTF	TGTGCCAGCAAGGGGACAGGGCTTGGCTACACCTTC
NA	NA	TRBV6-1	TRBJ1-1	CASSDPGQNTEAFF	TGTGCCAGCAGTGATCCGGGTCAGAACACTGAAGCTTTCTTT
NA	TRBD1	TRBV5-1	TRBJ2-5	CASSLGQGAIQETQYF	TGCGCCAGCAGCTTAGGACAGGGAGCTATTCAAGAGACCCAGTACTTC
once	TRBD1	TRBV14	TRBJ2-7	CASSPQGLRYEQYF	TGTGCCAGCAGCCCACAGGGGCTTAGGTACGAGCAGTACTTC
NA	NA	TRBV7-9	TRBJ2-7	CASSSTGHEQYF	TGTGCCAGCAGCTCCACAGGGCACGAGCAGTACTTC
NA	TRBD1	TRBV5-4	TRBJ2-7	CASSQRTGDYEQYF	TGTGCCAGCAGCCAAAGGACAGGAGACTACGAGCAGTACTTC
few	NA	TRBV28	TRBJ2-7	CASSFRGPNYEQYF	TGTGCCAGCAGTTTTAGGGGTCCCAATTACGAGCAGTACTTC
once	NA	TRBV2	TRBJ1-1	CASSENGVTEAFF	TGTGCCAGCAGTGAAAATGGGGTAACTGAAGCTTTCTTT
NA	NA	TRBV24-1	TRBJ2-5	CATSDPLAYQETQYF	TGTGCCACCAGTGACCCTCTAGCATACCAAGAGACCCAGTACTTC
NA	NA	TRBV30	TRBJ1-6	CAWSGRTFYNSPLHF	TGTGCCTGGAGTGGCCGGACCTTCTATAATTCACCCCTCCACTTT
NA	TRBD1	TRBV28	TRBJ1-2	CASSKRQGARGYTF	TGTGCCAGCAGCAAACGACAGGGGGCGCGAGGCTACACCTTC
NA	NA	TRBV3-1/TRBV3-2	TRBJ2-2	CASSPTLTKNTGELFF	TGTGCCAGCAGTCCGACTCTAACTAAGAACACCGGGGAGCTGTTTTTT
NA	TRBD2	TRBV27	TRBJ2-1	CASSLLRGVYNEQFF	TGTGCCAGCAGTTTATTGCGGGGGGTTTACAATGAGCAGTTCTTC
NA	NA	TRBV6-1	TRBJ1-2	CASSESVGPSYGYTF	TGTGCCAGCAGTGAATCGGTGGGCCCAAGCTATGGCTACACCTTC
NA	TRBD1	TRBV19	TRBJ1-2	CASSKDRANSYGYTF	TGTGCCAGTAGTAAAGACAGGGCTAACTCCTATGGCTACACCTTC
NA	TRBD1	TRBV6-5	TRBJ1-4	CASSYRTGFYEKLFF	TGTGCCAGCAGTTACAGGACAGGGTTCTATGAAAAACTGTTTTTT
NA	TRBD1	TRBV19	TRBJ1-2	CASSQRDRSTYGYTF	TGTGCCAGTAGTCAAAGGGACAGGTCGACCTATGGCTACACCTTC
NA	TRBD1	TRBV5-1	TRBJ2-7	CASSLLQGAYEQYF	TGCGCCAGCAGCTTGTTACAGGGGGCCTACGAGCAGTACTTC
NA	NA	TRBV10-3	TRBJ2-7	CATGVTGRLLTYEQYF	TGTGCCACCGGGGTAACAGGGCGCTTGTTAACCTACGAGCAGTACTTC
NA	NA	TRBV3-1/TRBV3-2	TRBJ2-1	CASSQAGAYNEQFF	TGTGCCAGCAGCCAAGCTGGGGCCTACAATGAGCAGTTCTTC
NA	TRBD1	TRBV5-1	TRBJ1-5	CASSLGGTEDQPQHF	TGCGCCAGCAGCTTGGGTGGGACAGAGGACCAGCCCCAGCATTTT
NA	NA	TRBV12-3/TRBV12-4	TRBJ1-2	CASSLWGLYGYTF	TGTGCCAGCAGTTTATGGGGGCTCTATGGCTACACCTTC
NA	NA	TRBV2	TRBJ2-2	CASSLSPSTGELFF	TGTGCCAGCAGTTTGTCCCCGAGCACCGGGGAGCTGTTTTTT
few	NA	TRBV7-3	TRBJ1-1	CASSSDGETEAFF	TGTGCCAGCAGCTCGGACGGTGAGACTGAAGCTTTCTTT
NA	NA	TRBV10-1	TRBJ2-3	CASSGGHSTDTQYF	TGCGCCAGCAGTGGTGGACACAGCACAGATACGCAGTATTTT
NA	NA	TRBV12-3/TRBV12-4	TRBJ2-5	CASSLTVSETQYF	TGTGCCAGCAGTTTGACAGTTTCAGAGACCCAGTACTTC
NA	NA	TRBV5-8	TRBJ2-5	CASSLEGGYQETQYF	TGTGCCAGCAGCTTGGAGGGGGGCTACCAAGAGACCCAGTACTTC
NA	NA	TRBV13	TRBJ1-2	CASSQRQPPRDGYTF	TGTGCCAGCAGCCAACGACAGCCCCCGAGGGATGGCTACACCTTC
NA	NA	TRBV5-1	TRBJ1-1	CASSLGPTIGNTEAFF	TGCGCCAGCAGCTTAGGACCTACTATAGGGAACACTGAAGCTTTCTTT